Below, 5 T cell receptor beta chains from the same sample are listed, as sequenced in a study of blood T cell repertoires in COVID-19. Here immunoSEQ multiplex PCR was the method, and the copy in TCRdb shows in-frame clones only, minus some. Among about 440,000 clones, around 89% were seen once, and the ten largest hold more than 4%. Sequencing input: peripheral blood. These receptors all come from a woman aged 25-40 years with acute or convalescent COVID-19.

V and J are TRBV6-6 and TRBJ2-5; TRBD2 matches at 9 bases. Trimming cost V 6 bases and J 1 base; bases outside gene matches: 3. Germline V gene sequence: CDR1 MNHNY, CDR2 SVGAGI (reference sequence). The CDR3 runs to 14 residues. CDR3 protein: CASSHSGGQETQYF. CDR3 DNA sequence: TGTGCCAGCAGCCATAGCGGGGGCCAAGAGACCCAGTACTTC.

In DNA, the CDR3 is TGTGCCAGCAGTGAAGCGCTTCTAGTACGTGGGAATGAGCAGTTCTTC. Protein product: CASSEALLVRGNEQFF. The chain uses TRBV2 and TRBJ2-1; no definite D call. Per the germline V gene, CDR1 is SNHLY and CDR2 is FYNNEI. The CDR3 contains 16 residues. V lost 0 bases and J lost 7, with 16 bases in between.

V and J are TRBV19 and TRBJ2-1; 8 nucleotides align to TRBD2. This CDR3 has 14 amino acids. Germline CDR1 and CDR2: LNHDA and SQIVND (reference sequence). With 5 bases clipped from V and 5 bases from J, the junction kept 5 bases outside the gene matches. CDR3 nucleotide sequence: TGTGCCAGTAGTGTTAGCGGGACCCACAATGAGCAGTTCTTC. Translated: CASSVSGTHNEQFF.

This clone has a handful of counts. The gene calls are TRBV10-1 and TRBJ2-7; 10 bases are a match to TRBD1. Trimming at V came to 0 bases and at J to 5 bases, leaving 1 base not matched to a gene. Per the germline V gene, CDR1 is WNHNN and CDR2 is SYGVQD (reference sequence). The CDR3 sequence is 14 residues long. The CDR3 DNA reads as TGCGCCAGCAGTGAGTCCGGGACAGGGGACGAGCAGTACTTC. Translating it yields CASSESGTGDEQYF.

The chain couples TRBV7-2 to TRBJ2-3, with TRBD2 as a possible D gene (7 bases). There are 15 residues in the CDR3. V lost 6 bases to trimming and J lost 1 base, with 14 bases between them. Germline assignment: CDR1 SGHTA and CDR2 FQGNSA. In nucleotides, the CDR3 is TGTGCCAGCAGGTCCGGGGGGCCCGGCACAGATACGCAGTATTTT. As protein: CASRSGGPGTDTQYF.